The following is a T cell receptor beta chain sequence with its context. The CDR3 runs 15 residues. CDR1 is LNHDA and CDR2 is SQIVND in the germline V gene (reference sequence). Trimming pared 6 bases from V and 2 bases from J, leaving 17 bases between. The sample comes from a study of blood T cell repertoires in COVID-19. Study-wide background: Italy, Spain and the United States were the sources of the convalescent and acute COVID-19 samples. Sources were T cells, B-cell-depleted T cells, or PBMCs; the material itself was cDNA or gDNA.

Under the authors' procedure: Reference gene primer amplification yielded estimated nucleated cell counts. Assay: immunoSEQ multiplex PCR; the TCRdb copy retains only in-frame clones and omits some. D and trimming were read from the DNA, whereas the V and J calls and clone size are those reported in that table. The sample lists roughly 340,000 clones, about 89% occurring once. Clinical histories supplied by participants themselves formed the basis of cohort assignment. The sequenced sample was PBMCs or T cells enriched from blood (not recorded which). The source of this sequence is a man between 35 and 55 years old in a cohort exposed to, infected with or recovered from COVID-19 (not recorded which). The V and J genes are TRBV19 and TRBJ2-7; weak D call: TRBD2 (6 bases). The CDR3 sequence: CASSPGRRGPYEQYF. DNA of the CDR3: TGTGCCAGTAGCCCTGGGAGGCGGGGACCCTACGAGCAGTACTTC. The full variable domain, in which reference TRBV19 and TRBJ2-7 provide the parts outside the CDR3, is DGGITQSPKYLFRKEGQNVTLSCEQNLNHDAMYWYRQDPGQGLRLIYYSQIVNDFQKGDIAEGYSVSREKKESFPLTVTSAQKNPTAFYLCASSPGRRGPYEQYFGPGTRLTVT.